A single sample is the source of the 22 T cell receptor beta chains below, sequenced in a study of cytomegalovirus exposure and HLA in healthy donors. PCR used 60 Vbeta primers and 13 Jbeta primers. Produced via immunoSEQ multiplex PCR; TCRdb's table is partial and in-frame only. The repertoire shows 100,000 to 150,000 clones; the top ten hold 0.9% to 1.2%. Sequencing was done on a sample of PBMCs. These receptors were taken from a man between 18 and 35 years old in good health and CMV-seronegative.

The chain uses TRBV9 and TRBJ2-1; D perhaps matches TRBD2 (5 bases). Germline CDR1 is SGDLS and CDR2 is YYNGEE. This CDR3 region has 14 residues. Trimming shortened V by 2 bases and J by 5 bases, and 11 bases separated the two germline ends. CDR3 in amino acids: CASSVWERDNEQFF. The CDR3 DNA is TGTGCCAGCAGCGTTTGGGAGAGAGACAATGAGCAGTTCTTC.

The rearrangement uses TRBV29-1 and TRBJ1-1; D is possibly TRBD1 (5 bases). Germline values: CDR1 SQVTM, CDR2 ANQGSEA. With 5 bases removed from V and 0 bases from J, the gap between germline ends came to 16 bases. CDR3 size: 15 residues. Here the CDR3 reads CSVSPGWGMNTEAFF. The CDR3 DNA follows: TGCAGCGTTTCCCCCGGGTGGGGCATGAACACTGAAGCTTTCTTT. The variable domain in full, with the rest retrieved from reference TRBV29-1 and TRBJ1-1, is SAVISQKPSRDICQRGTSLTIQCQVDSQVTMMFWYRQQPGQSLTLIATANQGSEATYESGFVIDKFPISRPNLTFSTLTVSNMSPEDSSIYLCSVSPGWGMNTEAFFGQGTRLTVV.

The chain employs TRBV5-4 and TRBJ1-3, with a possible D match to TRBD1 (6 bases). Trimming took 3 bases from V and 1 from J, leaving 8 bases between them. Germline lookup yields CDR1 SGHNT and CDR2 YYREEE (reference sequence). The CDR3 contains 14 residues. The CDR3 is CASSSRGSGNTIYF. For the CDR3, the DNA is TGTGCCAGCAGCTCCAGGGGATCTGGAAACACCATATATTTT.

The chain couples TRBV30 to TRBJ2-5; no definite D call. V dropped 1 base and J dropped 1 base, with 7 bases sitting between them. The CDR3 totals 13 residues. The germline V gene has CDR1 GTSNPN and CDR2 SVGIG (reference sequence). The CDR3 DNA is TGTGCCTGGAGTGGACATATCCAAGAGACCCAGTACTTC. This encodes CAWSGHIQETQYF.

The V and J genes are TRBV7-9 and TRBJ2-2; 9 bases line up with TRBD1. Trimming at V came to 5 bases and at J to 6 bases, leaving 13 bases not matched to a gene. CDR3 size: 17 residues. In germline, CDR1 is SEHNR, CDR2 FQNEAQ (reference sequence). The chain's CDR3 is CASSLQSVGTGPGELFF. The DNA for the CDR3 is TGTGCCAGCAGCCTCCAATCGGTCGGGACAGGGCCCGGGGAGCTGTTTTTT.

The rearrangement uses TRBV19 and TRBJ2-5, with 7 bases fitting TRBD1. Trimming took 4 bases from V and 3 from J; bases not matched to a gene: 5. The CDR3 is 14 amino acids. Germline assignment: CDR1 LNHDA and CDR2 SQIVND (reference sequence). DNA for the CDR3: TGTGCCAGTAGTACTGGACAGGATAAAGAGACCCAGTACTTC. Residues: CASSTGQDKETQYF.

The J gene is TRBJ2-3, the V gene TRBV5-6; 7 bases are a match to TRBD2. In germline, CDR1 is SGHDT, CDR2 YYEEEE. This CDR3 is built from 16 residues. V gave up 0 bases and J gave up 5 bases; unmatched junction bases: 9. The CDR3 region is CASSLVGLGSGDTQYF. The CDR3 region has the DNA TGTGCCAGCAGCTTGGTAGGACTAGGGTCGGGAGATACGCAGTATTTT.

The chain joins TRBV5-1 to TRBJ1-2; D perhaps matches TRBD1 (5 bases). Germline V gene data show CDR1 as SGHRS and CDR2 as YFSETQ. Trimming removed 1 base at V and 8 bases at J, with 12 bases between. The CDR3 length is 13 residues. The CDR3 coding sequence is TGCGCCAGCAGCTTGCAGGGATCTGGGGGCTACACCTTC. Translated, it gives CASSLQGSGGYTF.

The CDR3 sequence is CASSSDQGSYNSPLHF. CDR3 sequence (DNA): TGTGCCAGCAGTTCGGACCAGGGCTCCTATAATTCACCCCTCCACTTT. The J gene is TRBJ1-6, the V gene TRBV6-5; D perhaps matches TRBD1 (5 bases). Germline loops: CDR1 MNHEY, CDR2 SVGAGI. Trimming removed 4 bases at V and 0 bases at J, with 10 bases between. The CDR3 extends over 16 amino acids.

The chain couples TRBV18 to TRBJ2-7, with 12 bases identical to TRBD2. Germline-derived CDR1 and CDR2 are KGHSH and LQKENI. Losses at the gene ends were 6 bases for V and 9 bases for J; bases not matched to a gene: 9. The CDR3 contains 14 residues. DNA for the CDR3: TGTGCCAGCTCGACTAGCGGGAGTCGAGGCGTGCAGTACTTC. Translation: CASSTSGSRGVQYF.

The chain recombines TRBV25-1 with TRBJ1-1; 10 bases are a match to TRBD1. Trimming at V came to 6 bases and at J to 8 bases, leaving 9 bases not matched to a gene. The CDR3 is 14 amino acids. CDR1 MGHDK and CDR2 SYGVNS come from the germline V gene. The CDR3 DNA is TGTGCCAGCAGCCTGACGGGGACAGGGGAGGAAGCTTTCTTT. Its translation is CASSLTGTGEEAFF.

On this clone: Other DNA sequences in the sample encode the same CDR3. The chain links TRBV28 to TRBJ1-5, with 9 bases lining up with TRBD1. This CDR3 contains 16 residues. V was clipped by 5 bases and J by 3 bases; unmatched bases: 8. Germline CDR1 reads MDHEN; CDR2 reads SYDVKM. CDR3 sequence: CASSTGDRAPNQPQHF. Written as DNA, the CDR3 is TGTGCCAGCAGTACCGGGGACAGGGCACCCAATCAGCCCCAGCATTTT.

The chain uses TRBV5-1 and TRBJ1-5, with TRBD1 identical over 8 bases. V dropped 5 bases and J dropped 2; count of bases not matched to a gene: 6. The CDR3 contains 15 residues. The germline V gene has CDR1 SGHRS and CDR2 YFSETQ. The CDR3 DNA follows: TGCGCCAGCAGTCCTCAGGGGGCTCGCAATCAGCCCCAGCATTTT. Protein product: CASSPQGARNQPQHF.

The V gene is TRBV11-3, the J gene TRBJ2-3; 10 positions match TRBD2. The CDR3 consists of 17 residues. In germline, CDR1 is SGHNT, CDR2 YENEEA. The J segment lost 0 bases and the V segment lost 1 base, leaving 4 bases of the junction unmatched. The CDR3 DNA is TGTGCCAGCAGCTTAGGGACTAGCGGAACTAGCACAGATACGCAGTATTTT. Amino acid sequence: CASSLGTSGTSTDTQYF. The whole variable domain, filled in from reference TRBV11-3 and TRBJ2-3, reads EAGVVQSPRYKIIEKKQPVAFWCNPISGHNTLYWYLQNLGQGPELLIRYENEEAVDDSQLPKDRFSAERLKGVDSTLKIQPAELGDSAVYLCASSLGTSGTSTDTQYFGPGTRLTVL.

The chain couples TRBV15 to TRBJ1-4, with 12 nucleotides matching TRBD1. This CDR3 region has 16 residues. Germline V lookup: CDR1 LNHNV, CDR2 YYDKDF (reference sequence). Germline trimming cut 8 bases from V and 2 bases from J; bases unmatched to any gene: 6. CDR3 nucleotides: TGTGCCACCCGGGACAGGGGGCTTCGGACTAATGAAAAACTGTTTTTT. This translates into CATRDRGLRTNEKLFF.

The chain is built from TRBV5-4 and TRBJ1-2, with D possibly matching TRBD1 (6 bases). CDR1 SGHNT and CDR2 YYREEE come from the germline V gene (reference sequence). The CDR3 has 14 amino acids. The V and J ends lost 2 bases and 1 base respectively, with 9 bases between them. This CDR3 reads CASSFTGSNYGYTF. The CDR3 DNA reads as TGTGCCAGCAGCTTTACAGGGAGTAACTATGGCTACACCTTC.

The chain links TRBV7-2 to TRBJ1-2; D is unresolved. Trimming stripped 3 bases from V and 10 bases from J, with 12 bases between. This CDR3 comprises 12 residues. Germline assignment: CDR1 SGHTA and CDR2 FQGNSA. DNA of the CDR3: TGTGCCAGCAGCTTTACTCAGAGGAACTACACCTTC. This sequence encodes CASSFTQRNYTF.

The chain carries TRBV5-4 and TRBJ2-2, with TRBD1 identical over 9 bases. Germline CDR1 reads SGHNT; CDR2 reads YYREEE (reference sequence). V lost 4 bases to trimming and J lost 7 bases; unmatched junction nucleotides: 5. This CDR3 is 14 amino acids long. DNA of the CDR3: TGTGCCAGCAGCCAAGGACAGGGGATCGGGGAGCTGTTTTTT. Translating it yields CASSQGQGIGELFF.

With regard to this clone: The junction departs from germline at one end; a sequencing error may be responsible. This chain connects TRBV5-6 to TRBJ2-7; 10 bases are shared with TRBD1. This CDR3 contains 15 residues. In germline, CDR1 is SGHDT, CDR2 YYEEEE. The CDR3 coding sequence is TGTGCCAGCAGCTTGTTTTCGGGACAGGGGAGCACAGTTAACTTC. This gives the protein CASSLFSGQGSTVNF.

The gene calls are TRBV7-6 and TRBJ1-6, with D unclear. CDR1 SGHVS and CDR2 FNYEAQ come from the germline V gene. CDR3 length: 17 amino acids. V dropped 5 bases and J dropped 1 base, with 15 bases sitting between them. The CDR3 nucleotides are TGTGCCAGCAGCCCTCGGGCGGGAGGGTCCTATAATTCACCCCTCCACTTT. Translation: CASSPRAGGSYNSPLHF.

The CDR3 sequence is CSVGGGGNNEQFF. DNA for the CDR3: TGCAGCGTTGGTGGCGGCGGCAACAATGAGCAGTTCTTC. The chain carries TRBV29-1 and TRBJ2-1; D is unresolved. Per germline, CDR1 SQVTM and CDR2 ANQGSEA. The CDR3 contains 13 residues. Trimming shortened V by 4 bases and J by 5 bases, and 12 bases separated the two germline ends.

The J gene is TRBJ2-7, the V gene TRBV6-1; 10 bases are a match to TRBD1. Germline V gives CDR1 MNHNS, CDR2 SASEGT. With 4 bases clipped from V and 1 base from J, the junction kept 10 bases outside the gene matches. The CDR3 totals 17 residues. CDR3 in amino acids: CASSGAPGQGPSYEQYF. The CDR3 bases are TGTGCCAGCAGTGGCGCTCCGGGACAGGGGCCTTCCTACGAGCAGTACTTC.